This T cell receptor (beta chain) was profiled in a study of T cell repertoires in cytomegalovirus infection. J gave up 4 bases and V 7 bases, and 6 bases lay outside the gene matches. The CDR3 length is 14 residues. Germline V gene data show CDR1 as SNHLY and CDR2 as FYNNEI. Points from the study as a whole: Carriers of CMV and the relevant HLA type were discriminated by public TCR beta frequency.

This clonotype was picked up a small number of times. Its antigen is as yet unknown. TCRdb called the reads again in MiXCR, with one record for every CDR3 protein. The sample carries about 320,000 distinct CDR3 sequences, 9% to 9.5% recorded once. This rearrangement joins TRBV2 to TRBJ1-5, with 8 nucleotides matching TRBD1. The sample consisted of PBMCs. This TCR was sampled from a human donor in good health (CMV status not recorded). Some clones in this sample may be carry-over from other donors' samples. CDR3 coding DNA: TGTGCCAGCATGGATGACAGGGGTAATCAGCCCCAGCATTTT. Protein sequence: CASMDDRGNQPQHF.